Many counts were recorded for the clone carrying this T cell receptor beta chain. Its antigen is unidentified. This record belongs to a study of T cells after yellow fever vaccination. UMIs were added to TCR cDNA along with a universal primer site when it was made by 5'RACE template switching. TCRdb fed the 5' RACE reads into MiXCR, producing one record per CDR3 protein. The sample contains more than 300,000 distinct CDR3 sequences, 3.5% to 4.5% of which appear only once. The study, taken as a whole, reports: Re-detected after boosting: most primary clones, 96% of CD4 and over 80% of CD8.

There are 15 residues in the CDR3. The germline V gene has CDR1 MDHEN and CDR2 SYDVKM. Trimming cost V 6 bases and J 3 bases, with 17 bases left between them. The chain has TRBV28 and TRBJ1-1; D gene unclear. This sample comprised PBMCs, obtained 15 days after the yellow fever booster vaccination. The clonotype comes from a man aged 18 to 29 who received the YFV17D yellow fever vaccine. The DNA for the CDR3 is TGTGCCAGCAGCCAACCTTCTATCGGGGACACTGAAGCTTTCTTT. Its protein product is CASSQPSIGDTEAFF.